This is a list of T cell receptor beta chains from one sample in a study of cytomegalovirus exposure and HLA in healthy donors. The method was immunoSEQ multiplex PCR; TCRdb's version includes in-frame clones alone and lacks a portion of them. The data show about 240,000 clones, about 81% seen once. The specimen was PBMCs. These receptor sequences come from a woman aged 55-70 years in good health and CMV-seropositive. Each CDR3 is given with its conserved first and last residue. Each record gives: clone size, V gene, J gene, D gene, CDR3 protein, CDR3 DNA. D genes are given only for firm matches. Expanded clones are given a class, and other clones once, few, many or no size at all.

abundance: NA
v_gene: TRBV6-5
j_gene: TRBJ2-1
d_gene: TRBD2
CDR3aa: CASSYGGDAYNEQFF
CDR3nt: TGTGCCAGCAGTTACGGGGGGGACGCCTACAATGAGCAGTTCTTC

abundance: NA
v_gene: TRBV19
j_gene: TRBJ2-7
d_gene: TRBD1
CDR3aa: CASSIGGQGSLQYF
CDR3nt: TGTGCCAGTAGTATTGGGGGACAGGGGTCTCTGCAGTACTTC

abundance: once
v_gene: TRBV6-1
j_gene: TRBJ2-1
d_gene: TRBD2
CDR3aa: CASSQTSGSYNEQFF
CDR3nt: TGTGCCAGCAGCCAGACTAGCGGTTCCTACAATGAGCAGTTCTTC

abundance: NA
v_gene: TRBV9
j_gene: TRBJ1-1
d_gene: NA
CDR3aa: CASSVAPWGIAEAFF
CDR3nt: TGTGCCAGCAGCGTAGCCCCTTGGGGCATCGCTGAAGCTTTCTTT

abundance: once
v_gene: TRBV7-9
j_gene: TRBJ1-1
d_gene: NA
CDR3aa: CASSLISEAFF
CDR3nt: TGTGCCAGCAGCTTAATCAGTGAAGCTTTCTTT

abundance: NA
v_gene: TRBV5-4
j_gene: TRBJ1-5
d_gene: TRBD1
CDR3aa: CASSPDRDQPQHF
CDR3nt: TGTGCCAGCAGCCCTGACAGGGATCAGCCCCAGCATTTT

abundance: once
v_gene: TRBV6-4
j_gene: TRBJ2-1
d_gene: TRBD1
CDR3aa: CASSRYTRGLGTGENEQFF
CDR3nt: TGTGCCAGCAGTCGTTACACTCGGGGACTCGGGACAGGGGAGAATGAGCAGTTCTTC

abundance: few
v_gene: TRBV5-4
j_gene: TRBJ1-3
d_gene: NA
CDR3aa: CASSLGGFRSGNTIYF
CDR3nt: TGTGCCAGCAGCTTAGGGGGTTTTAGGAGTGGAAACACCATATATTTT

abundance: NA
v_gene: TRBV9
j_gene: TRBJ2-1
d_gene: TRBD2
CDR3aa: CASSVARTSGRGNEQFF
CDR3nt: TGTGCCAGCAGCGTGGCAAGGACTAGCGGGAGGGGGAATGAGCAGTTCTTC

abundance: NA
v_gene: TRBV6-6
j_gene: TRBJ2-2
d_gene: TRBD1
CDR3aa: CASGTGIAGELFF
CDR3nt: TGTGCCAGCGGGACAGGGATCGCCGGGGAGCTGTTTTTT

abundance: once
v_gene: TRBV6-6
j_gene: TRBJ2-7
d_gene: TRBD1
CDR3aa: CASRQQGARYYEQYF
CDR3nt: TGTGCCAGCAGGCAGCAGGGGGCACGTTACTACGAGCAGTACTTC

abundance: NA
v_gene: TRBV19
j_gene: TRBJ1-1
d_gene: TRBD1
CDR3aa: CASNRGTGTEAFF
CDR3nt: TGTGCCAGTAACAGGGGTACCGGTACTGAAGCTTTCTTT

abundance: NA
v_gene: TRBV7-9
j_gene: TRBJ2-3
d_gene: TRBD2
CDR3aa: CASSPWTSGITDTQYF
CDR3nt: TGTGCCAGCAGCCCTTGGACTAGCGGGATCACAGATACGCAGTATTTT

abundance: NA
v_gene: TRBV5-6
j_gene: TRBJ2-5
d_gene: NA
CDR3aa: CASSSKGGVETQYF
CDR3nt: TGTGCCAGCAGCTCCAAGGGGGGGGTAGAGACCCAGTACTTC

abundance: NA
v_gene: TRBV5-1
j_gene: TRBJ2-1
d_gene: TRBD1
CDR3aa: CASSATGGLYNEQFF
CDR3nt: TGCGCCAGCAGCGCGACAGGGGGCCTCTACAATGAGCAGTTCTTC

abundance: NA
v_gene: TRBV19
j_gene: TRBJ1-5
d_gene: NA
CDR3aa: CASSIGPSNQPQHF
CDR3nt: TGTGCCAGTAGTATAGGGCCCAGCAATCAGCCCCAGCATTTT

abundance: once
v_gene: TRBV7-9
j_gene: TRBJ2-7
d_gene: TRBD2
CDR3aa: CASSFHSGRSPEQYF
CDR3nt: TGTGCCAGCAGCTTCCATAGCGGGAGATCCCCCGAGCAGTACTTC

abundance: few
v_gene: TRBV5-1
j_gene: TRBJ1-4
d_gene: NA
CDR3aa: CASSSGQTGYGEKLFF
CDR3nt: TGCGCCAGCAGCTCGGGTCAAACAGGGTATGGGGAAAAACTGTTTTTT

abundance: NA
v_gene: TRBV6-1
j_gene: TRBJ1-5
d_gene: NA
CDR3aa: CASNLDRLGNQPQHF
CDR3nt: TGTGCCAGCAATTTAGACAGGCTCGGCAATCAGCCCCAGCATTTT

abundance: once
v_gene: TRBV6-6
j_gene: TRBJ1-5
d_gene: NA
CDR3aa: CASRTGSNQPQHF
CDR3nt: TGTGCCAGCAGGACAGGTAGCAATCAGCCCCAGCATTTT

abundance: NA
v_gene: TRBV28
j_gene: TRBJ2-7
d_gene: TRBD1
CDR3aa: CASSEWTGGNYEQYF
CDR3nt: TGTGCCAGCAGTGAGTGGACAGGGGGAAACTACGAGCAGTACTTC

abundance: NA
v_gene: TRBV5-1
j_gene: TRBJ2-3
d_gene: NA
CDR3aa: CASSFNFPTDTQYF
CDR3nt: TGCGCCAGCAGCTTTAACTTCCCCACAGATACGCAGTATTTT

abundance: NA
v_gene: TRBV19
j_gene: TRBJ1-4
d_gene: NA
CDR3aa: CASSIVSVPIEKLFF
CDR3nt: TGTGCCAGTAGTATCGTCTCGGTACCTATAGAAAAACTGTTTTTT

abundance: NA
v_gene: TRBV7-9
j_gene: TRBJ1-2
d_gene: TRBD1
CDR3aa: CASSRAGTAFDYGYTF
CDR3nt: TGTGCCAGCAGCCGAGCCGGGACAGCGTTCGACTATGGCTACACCTTC

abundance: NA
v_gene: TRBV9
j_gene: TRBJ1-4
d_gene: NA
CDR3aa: CASSVGVQQAELFF
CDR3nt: TGTGCCAGCAGCGTAGGGGTTCAACAGGCAGAACTGTTTTTT

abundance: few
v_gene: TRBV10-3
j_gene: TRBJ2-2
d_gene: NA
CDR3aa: CAISAILFPAGATNTGELFF
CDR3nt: TGTGCCATCAGTGCGATATTGTTCCCTGCGGGCGCTACGAACACCGGGGAGCTGTTTTTT

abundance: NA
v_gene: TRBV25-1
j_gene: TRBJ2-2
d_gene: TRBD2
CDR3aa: CASYSGTNTGELFF
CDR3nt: TGTGCCAGCTATAGCGGGACGAACACCGGGGAGCTGTTTTTT

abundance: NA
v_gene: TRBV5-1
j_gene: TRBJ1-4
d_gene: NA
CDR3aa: CASTTGSNEKLFF
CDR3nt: TGCGCCAGCACTACCGGGAGCAATGAAAAACTGTTTTTT

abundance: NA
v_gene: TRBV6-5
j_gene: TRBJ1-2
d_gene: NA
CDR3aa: CASSYSIHFPYGYTF
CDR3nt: TGTGCCAGCAGTTACTCGATACATTTCCCCTATGGCTACACCTTC

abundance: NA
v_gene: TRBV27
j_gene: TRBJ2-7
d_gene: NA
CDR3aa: CASSYDSQQYF
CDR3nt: TGTGCCAGCAGTTACGACAGTCAACAGTACTTC

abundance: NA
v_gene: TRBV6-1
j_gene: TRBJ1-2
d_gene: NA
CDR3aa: CASALNRVGGYTF
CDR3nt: TGTGCCAGCGCCTTAAACAGGGTAGGAGGCTACACCTTC

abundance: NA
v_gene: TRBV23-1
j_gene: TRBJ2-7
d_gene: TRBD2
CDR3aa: CASSPGENGTTSF
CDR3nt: TGCGCCAGCAGTCCGGGAGAAAACGGGACTACCTCCTTC

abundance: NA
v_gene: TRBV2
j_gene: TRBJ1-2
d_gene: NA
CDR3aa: CASSEYGGNYGYTF
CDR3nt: TGTGCCAGCAGTGAATACGGCGGCAACTATGGCTACACCTTC

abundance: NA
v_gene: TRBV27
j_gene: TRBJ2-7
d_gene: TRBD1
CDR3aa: CASSIRQGIFYEQYF
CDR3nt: TGTGCCAGCAGCATCCGACAGGGAATTTTCTACGAGCAGTACTTC

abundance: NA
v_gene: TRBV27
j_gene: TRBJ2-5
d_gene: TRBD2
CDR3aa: CASWGLAGPKETQYF
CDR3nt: TGTGCCAGCTGGGGGCTAGCGGGGCCAAAAGAGACCCAGTACTTC

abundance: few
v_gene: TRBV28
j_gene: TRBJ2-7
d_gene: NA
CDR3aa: CASGGTGYEQYF
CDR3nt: TGTGCCAGCGGAGGGACCGGCTACGAGCAGTACTTC

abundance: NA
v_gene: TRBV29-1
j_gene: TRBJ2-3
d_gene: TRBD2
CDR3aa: CSVSRGRGNTDTQYF
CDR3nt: TGCAGCGTTTCGCGCGGGAGGGGGAACACAGATACGCAGTATTTT

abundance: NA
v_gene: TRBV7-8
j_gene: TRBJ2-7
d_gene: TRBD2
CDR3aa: CASSSLQWTSEDEQYF
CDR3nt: TGTGCCAGCAGCTCATTACAGTGGACTAGCGAAGACGAGCAGTACTTC

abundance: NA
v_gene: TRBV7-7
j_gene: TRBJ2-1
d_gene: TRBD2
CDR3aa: CASSSGLAGGDEQFF
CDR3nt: TGTGCTAGCAGTTCAGGACTAGCGGGAGGGGATGAGCAGTTCTTC

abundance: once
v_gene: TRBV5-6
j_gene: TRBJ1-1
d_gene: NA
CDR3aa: CASTFGGGNTEAFF
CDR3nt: TGTGCCAGCACCTTCGGGGGGGGGAACACTGAAGCTTTCTTT

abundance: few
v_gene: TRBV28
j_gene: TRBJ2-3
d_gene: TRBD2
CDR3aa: CASSLWGTSANTDTQYF
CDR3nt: TGTGCCAGCAGTTTATGGGGAACTAGCGCCAACACAGATACGCAGTATTTT

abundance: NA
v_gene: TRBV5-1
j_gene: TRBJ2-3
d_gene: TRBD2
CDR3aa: CASSLGTSGVGTDTQYF
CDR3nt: TGCGCCAGCAGCCTAGGGACTAGCGGGGTGGGCACAGATACGCAGTATTTT

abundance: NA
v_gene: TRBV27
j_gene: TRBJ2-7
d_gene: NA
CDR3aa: CASGRAMAYEQYF
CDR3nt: TGTGCCAGCGGGCGGGCGATGGCCTACGAGCAGTACTTC

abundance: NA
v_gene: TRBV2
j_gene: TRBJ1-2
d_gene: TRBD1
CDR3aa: CASSGGQGGNYGYTF
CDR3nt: TGTGCCAGCAGTGGGGGACAGGGGGGGAACTATGGCTACACCTTC

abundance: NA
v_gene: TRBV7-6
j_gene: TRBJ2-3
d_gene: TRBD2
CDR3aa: CASTLLAGGPPAAEAQYF
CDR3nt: TGTGCCAGCACCCTACTAGCGGGAGGTCCCCCGGCGGCGGAGGCGCAGTATTTT

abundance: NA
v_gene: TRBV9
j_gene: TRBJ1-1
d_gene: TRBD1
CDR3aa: CASSVDSRGQVFF
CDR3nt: TGTGCCAGCAGCGTAGATTCCAGGGGGCAGGTTTTCTTT

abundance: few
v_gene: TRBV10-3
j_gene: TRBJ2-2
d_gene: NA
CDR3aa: CAISEVSGMTGELFF
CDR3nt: TGTGCCATCAGTGAGGTTAGCGGTATGACCGGGGAGCTGTTTTTT

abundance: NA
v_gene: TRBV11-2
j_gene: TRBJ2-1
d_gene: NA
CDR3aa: CASSLEAYNEQFF
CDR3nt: TGTGCCAGCAGCTTAGAAGCTTACAATGAGCAGTTCTTC

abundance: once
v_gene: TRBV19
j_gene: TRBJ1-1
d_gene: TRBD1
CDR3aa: CASSIAHRGTEAFF
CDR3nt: TGTGCCAGTAGTATAGCCCACAGGGGAACTGAAGCTTTCTTT

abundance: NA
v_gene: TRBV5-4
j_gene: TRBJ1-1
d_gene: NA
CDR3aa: CASSFGGQYNTEAFF
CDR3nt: TGTGCCAGCAGCTTCGGGGGGCAATACAACACTGAAGCTTTCTTT

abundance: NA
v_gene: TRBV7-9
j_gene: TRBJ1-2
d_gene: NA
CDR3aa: CSSSIRGNLYGYTF
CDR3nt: TGTTCCAGCAGCATTAGGGGGAATTTGTATGGCTACACCTTC

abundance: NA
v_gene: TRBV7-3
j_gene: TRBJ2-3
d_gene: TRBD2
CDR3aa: CASSRGTSGRTDTQYF
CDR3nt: TGTGCCAGCAGCCGCGGGACTAGCGGGAGAACAGATACGCAGTATTTT

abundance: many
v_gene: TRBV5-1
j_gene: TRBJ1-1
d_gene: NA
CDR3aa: CASSLGLGRNTEAFF
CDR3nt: TGCGCCAGCAGCTTGGGATTAGGGAGGAACACTGAAGCTTTCTTT

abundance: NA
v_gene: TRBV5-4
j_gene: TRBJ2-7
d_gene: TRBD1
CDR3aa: CAGSSRPGTGYEQYF
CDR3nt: TGTGCCGGCAGCTCTCGTCCCGGGACAGGGTACGAGCAGTACTTC